This T cell receptor (beta chain) derives from a study of technical replicates of blood from a few donors. Assay used: immunoSEQ multiplex PCR; TCRdb lists only in-frame clones, some missing. Of under 90,000 clones detected, roughly 90% appear once; the ten largest clones hold over 0.2%. V shed 6 bases, J shed 6 bases, and the junction held 8 bases outside the gene matches. CDR1 and CDR2 from the germline V gene are SNHLY and FYNNEI. The CDR3 sequence is 15 residues long. This receptor was obtained from a human donor in good health. Sequencing used T cells isolated from PBMCs. V usage is TRBV2 and J usage is TRBJ2-1; 10 nucleotides agree with TRBD1. The CDR3 DNA sequence: TGTGCCAGCAGCCAAGACAGGGGGCGAGGCAATGAGCAGTTCTTC. It codes for CASSQDRGRGNEQFF.